A single sample gave rise to the 7 T cell receptor beta chains below, sequenced in a study of T cells in Graves' hyperthyroidism and ophthalmopathy. The TCR beta CDR3 regions underwent amplification using RNA transcripts as the source. RT-PCR in the first round (using the HTBI primer set) targeted the TCR CDR3. From the multiplex PCR reads, TCRdb called clonotypes with MiXCR, one entry per CDR3 protein. The sample records 350,000 to 400,000 distinct CDR3 sequences, approximately 19% being singletons. Sequenced input: blood. Receptors were obtained from a woman in her late teens or twenties with Graves' hyperthyroidism.

At least ten counts were recorded for this clonotype. The chain uses TRBV3-1 and TRBJ2-7, with 8 positions matching TRBD1. The CDR3 loop spans 14 amino acids. Germline CDR1 and CDR2: LGHDT and YNNKEL (reference sequence). V was pared by 4 bases and J by 4 bases, with 6 bases of the junction left unmatched. CDR3 DNA sequence: TGTGCCAGCAGCCTCCGACAGGGGAGGTACGAGCAGTACTTC. This gives the protein CASSLRQGRYEQYF.

V gene TRBV3-1 combines with J gene TRBJ2-3, with 7 positions matching TRBD1. Trimming removed 2 bases from V and 3 bases from J; junction bases left unmatched: 11. Per germline, CDR1 LGHDT and CDR2 YNNKEL (reference sequence). CDR3 length: 17 residues. Written as DNA, the CDR3 is TGTGCCAGCAGCCAAAAGCTTAATCCGGACAGGACAGATACGCAGTATTTT. Encoded protein: CASSQKLNPDRTDTQYF.

At least ten counts were recorded for this clonotype. V gene TRBV12-3 or TRBV12-4 combines with J gene TRBJ1-3; TRBD1 agrees at 7 bases. The CDR3 runs 17 residues. The ends lost 5 bases at V and 0 bases at J; junction bases unmatched: 10. CDR3 sequence reads: CASSNYRGRSSGNTIYF. CDR3 nucleotides: TGTGCCAGCAGTAACTACAGGGGCCGAAGCTCTGGAAACACCATATATTTT.

This clonotype was seen many times. The chain combines TRBV28 with TRBJ1-1; no clear D. V was cut by 8 bases and J by 0 bases, with 19 bases left in between. Germline V gene data show CDR1 as MDHEN and CDR2 as SYDVKM. CDR3 length equals 16 residues. The CDR3 protein is CASGTPVRRMNTEAFF. In DNA, the CDR3 is TGTGCCAGCGGAACCCCGGTCAGGCGCATGAACACTGAAGCTTTCTTT.

This chain uses TRBV6-1 with TRBJ2-7; 12 nucleotides agree with TRBD2. Losses at the gene ends were 7 bases for V and 6 bases for J; bases not matched to a gene: 7. This CDR3 region has 14 residues. CDR1 MNHNS and CDR2 SASEGT come from the germline V gene. The CDR3 sequence: CASKKGLAGSEQYF. CDR3 nucleotides: TGTGCCAGCAAGAAAGGACTAGCGGGGAGCGAGCAGTACTTC.

As for this clonotype: Possible read error: a much larger clone is one base away. The chain carries TRBV29-1 and TRBJ1-3; TRBD1 agrees at 8 bases. This CDR3 has 13 residues. From germline, CDR1 is SQVTM and CDR2 ANQGSEA. Trimming took 8 bases from V and 2 from J; bases not matched to a gene: 5. As DNA, the CDR3 is TGCAGCTCCCAGGGGGCGACTGGAAACACCATATATTTT. Amino acid sequence: CSSQGATGNTIYF. Full variable domain (outside the CDR3, taken from reference TRBV29-1 and TRBJ1-3): SAVISQKPSRDICQRGTSLTIQCQVDSQVTMMFWYRQQPGQSLTLIATANQGSEATYESGFVIDKFPISRPNLTFSTLTVSNMSPEDSSIYLCSSQGATGNTIYFGEGSWLTVV.

This clonotype was counted many times. The chain recombines TRBV9 with TRBJ1-2; D is perhaps TRBD1 (6 bases). Looked up from germline, CDR1 is SGDLS and CDR2 is YYNGEE. The V end lost 0 bases, the J end lost 4 bases, and 10 bases lay between the germline ends. CDR3 size: 14 residues. This CDR3 is CASSVDQGSYGYTF. The CDR3 bases are TGTGCCAGCAGCGTAGATCAGGGGAGCTATGGCTACACCTTC.